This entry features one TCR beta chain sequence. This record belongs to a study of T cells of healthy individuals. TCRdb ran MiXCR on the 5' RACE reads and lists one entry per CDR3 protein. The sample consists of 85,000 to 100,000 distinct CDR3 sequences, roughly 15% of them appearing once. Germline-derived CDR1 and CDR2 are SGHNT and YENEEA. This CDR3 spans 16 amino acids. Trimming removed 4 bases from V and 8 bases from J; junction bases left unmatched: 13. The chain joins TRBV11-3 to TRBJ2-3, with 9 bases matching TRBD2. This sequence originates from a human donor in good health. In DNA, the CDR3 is TGTGCCAGCAGCTCCTCTGCGGGAGGGCCCACGGGTACGCAGTATTTT. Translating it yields CASSSSAGGPTGTQYF.